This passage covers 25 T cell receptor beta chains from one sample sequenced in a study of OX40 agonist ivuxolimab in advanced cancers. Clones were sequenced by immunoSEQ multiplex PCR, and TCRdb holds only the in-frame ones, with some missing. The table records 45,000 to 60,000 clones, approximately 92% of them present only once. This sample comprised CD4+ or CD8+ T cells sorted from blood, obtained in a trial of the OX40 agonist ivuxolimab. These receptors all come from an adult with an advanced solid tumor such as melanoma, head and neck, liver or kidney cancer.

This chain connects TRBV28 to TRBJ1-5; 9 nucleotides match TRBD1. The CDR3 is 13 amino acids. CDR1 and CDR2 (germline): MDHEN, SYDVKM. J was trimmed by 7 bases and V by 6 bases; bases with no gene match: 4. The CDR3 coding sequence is TGTGCCAGCAGCGGGACAGGGACACAGCCCCAGCATTTT. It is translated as CASSGTGTQPQHF.

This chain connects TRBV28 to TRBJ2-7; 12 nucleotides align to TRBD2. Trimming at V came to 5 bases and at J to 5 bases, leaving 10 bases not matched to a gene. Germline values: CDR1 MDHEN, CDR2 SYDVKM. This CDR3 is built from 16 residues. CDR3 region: CASSVLAGGPVHEQYF. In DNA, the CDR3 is TGTGCCAGCAGTGTTCTAGCGGGAGGGCCAGTCCACGAGCAGTACTTC.

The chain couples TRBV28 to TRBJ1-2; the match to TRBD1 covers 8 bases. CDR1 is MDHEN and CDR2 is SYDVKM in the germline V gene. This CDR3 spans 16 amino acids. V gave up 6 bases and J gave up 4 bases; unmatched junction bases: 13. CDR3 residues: CASRNFPRTGPYGYTF. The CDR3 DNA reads TGTGCCAGCAGAAACTTCCCTCGGACAGGGCCCTATGGCTACACCTTC.

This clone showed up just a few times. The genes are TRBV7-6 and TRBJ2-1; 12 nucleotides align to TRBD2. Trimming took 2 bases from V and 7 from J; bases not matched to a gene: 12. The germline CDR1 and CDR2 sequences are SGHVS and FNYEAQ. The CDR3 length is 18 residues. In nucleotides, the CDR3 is TGTGCCAGCAGCTTACTCGGACTAGCGGGATTTTTTGATAATGAGCAGTTCTTC. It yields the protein CASSLLGLAGFFDNEQFF.

In DNA, the CDR3 is TGTGCCAGCAGCGTAGGTGGCAGCACAGATACGCAGTATTTT. Residues: CASSVGGSTDTQYF. This chain joins TRBV9 and TRBJ2-3; D is unclear. The CDR3 extends over 14 amino acids. V was pared by 0 bases and J by 0 bases, with 5 bases between. CDR1 is SGDLS, CDR2 YYNGEE, per germline. The variable domain in full, with the rest retrieved from reference TRBV9 and TRBJ2-3, is DSGVTQTPKHLITATGQRVTLRCSPRSGDLSVYWYQQSLDQGLQFLIQYYNGEERAKGNILERFSAQQFPDLHSELNLSSLELGDSALYFCASSVGGSTDTQYFGPGTRLTVL.

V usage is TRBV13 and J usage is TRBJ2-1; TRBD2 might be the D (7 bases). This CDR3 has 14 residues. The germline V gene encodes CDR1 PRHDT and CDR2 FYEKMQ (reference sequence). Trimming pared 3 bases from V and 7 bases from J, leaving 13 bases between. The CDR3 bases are TGTGCCAGCAGCTTCGGGCGGGGGCGGAATGAGCAGTTCTTC. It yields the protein CASSFGRGRNEQFF.

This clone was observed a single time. CDR3: CASSPGAGALYEQYF. The CDR3 nucleotides read TGTGCCAGCAGTCCCGGCGCGGGAGCGTTATACGAGCAGTACTTC. V usage is TRBV28 and J usage is TRBJ2-7; 7 bases are shared with TRBD2. Germline CDR1 and CDR2: MDHEN and SYDVKM. The CDR3 length is 15 residues. V gave up 5 bases and J gave up 4 bases; unmatched junction bases: 11.

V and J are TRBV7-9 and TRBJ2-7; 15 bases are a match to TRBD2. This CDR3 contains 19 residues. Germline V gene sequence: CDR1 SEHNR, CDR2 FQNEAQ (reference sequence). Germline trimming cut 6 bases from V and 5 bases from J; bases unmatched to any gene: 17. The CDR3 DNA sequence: TGTGCCAGCAGTAACGGACTAGCGGGAGGGATCCTGTTGAGTGACGAGCAGTACTTC. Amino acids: CASSNGLAGGILLSDEQYF. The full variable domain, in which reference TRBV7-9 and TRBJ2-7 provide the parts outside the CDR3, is DTGVSQNPRHKITKRGQNVTFRCDPISEHNRLYWYRQTLGQGPEFLTYFQNEAQLEKSRLLSDRFSAERPKGSFSTLEIQRTEQGDSAMYLCASSNGLAGGILLSDEQYFGPGTRLTVT.

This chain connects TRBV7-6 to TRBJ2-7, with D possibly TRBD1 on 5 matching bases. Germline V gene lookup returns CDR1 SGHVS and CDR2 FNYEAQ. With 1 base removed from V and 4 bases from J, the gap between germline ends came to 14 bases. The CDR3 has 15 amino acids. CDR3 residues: CASSLGGPTTYEQYF. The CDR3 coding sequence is TGTGCCAGCAGCTTAGGGGGCCCTACTACATACGAGCAGTACTTC.

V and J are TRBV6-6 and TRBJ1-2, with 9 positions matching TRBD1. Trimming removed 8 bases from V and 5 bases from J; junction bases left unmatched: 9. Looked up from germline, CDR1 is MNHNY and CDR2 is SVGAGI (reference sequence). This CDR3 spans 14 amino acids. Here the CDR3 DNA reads TGTGCCAGCCACAGGGGGCGCGGCCATTATGGCTACACCTTC. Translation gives CASHRGRGHYGYTF.

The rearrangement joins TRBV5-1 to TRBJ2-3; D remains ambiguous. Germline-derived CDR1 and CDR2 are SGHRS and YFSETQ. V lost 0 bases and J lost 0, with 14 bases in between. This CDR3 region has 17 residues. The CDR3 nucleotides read TGCGCCAGCAGCTTGGAGGCTACCATCACTAGCACAGATACGCAGTATTTT. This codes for CASSLEATITSTDTQYF.

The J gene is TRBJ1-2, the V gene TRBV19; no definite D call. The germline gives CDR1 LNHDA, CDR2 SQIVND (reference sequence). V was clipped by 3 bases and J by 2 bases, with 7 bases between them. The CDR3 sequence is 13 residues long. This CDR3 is CASSIGSNYGYTF. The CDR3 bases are TGTGCCAGTAGTATTGGCAGCAACTATGGCTACACCTTC.

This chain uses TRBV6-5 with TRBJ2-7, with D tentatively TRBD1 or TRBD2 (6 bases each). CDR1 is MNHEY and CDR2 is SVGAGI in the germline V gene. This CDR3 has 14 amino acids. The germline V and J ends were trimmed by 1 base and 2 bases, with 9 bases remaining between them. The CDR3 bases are TGTGCCAGCAGTTACTTCCGGGGGCCCTACGAGCAGTACTTC. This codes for CASSYFRGPYEQYF.

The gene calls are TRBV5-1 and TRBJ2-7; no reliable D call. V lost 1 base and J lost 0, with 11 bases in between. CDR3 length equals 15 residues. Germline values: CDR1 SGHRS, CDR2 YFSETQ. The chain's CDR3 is CASSLTAESSYEQYF. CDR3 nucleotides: TGCGCCAGCAGCTTGACGGCAGAGAGCTCCTACGAGCAGTACTTC. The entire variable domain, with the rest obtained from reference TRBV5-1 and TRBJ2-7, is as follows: KAGVTQTPRYLIKTRGQQVTLSCSPISGHRSVSWYQQTPGQGLQFLFEYFSETQRNKGNFPGRFSGRQFSNSRSEMNVSTLELGDSALYLCASSLTAESSYEQYFGPGTRLTVT.

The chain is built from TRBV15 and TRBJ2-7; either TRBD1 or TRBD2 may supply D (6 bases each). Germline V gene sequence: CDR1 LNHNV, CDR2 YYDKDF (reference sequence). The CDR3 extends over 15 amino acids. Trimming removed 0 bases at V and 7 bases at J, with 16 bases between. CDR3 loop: CATSRDGGDIWEQYF. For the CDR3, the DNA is TGTGCCACCAGCAGAGATGGCGGGGACATTTGGGAGCAGTACTTC. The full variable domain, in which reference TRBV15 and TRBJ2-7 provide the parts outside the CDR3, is DAMVIQNPRYQVTQFGKPVTLSCSQTLNHNVMYWYQQKSSQAPKLLFHYYDKDFNNEADTPDNFQSRRPNTSFCFLDIRSPGLGDTAMYLCATSRDGGDIWEQYFGPGTRLTVT.

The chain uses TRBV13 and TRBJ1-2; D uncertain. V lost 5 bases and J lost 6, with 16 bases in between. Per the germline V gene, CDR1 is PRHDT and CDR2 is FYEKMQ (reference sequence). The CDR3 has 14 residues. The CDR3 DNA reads TGTGCCAGCAGCACTCGATCCCAAAGGGATGGCTACACCTTC. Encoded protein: CASSTRSQRDGYTF.

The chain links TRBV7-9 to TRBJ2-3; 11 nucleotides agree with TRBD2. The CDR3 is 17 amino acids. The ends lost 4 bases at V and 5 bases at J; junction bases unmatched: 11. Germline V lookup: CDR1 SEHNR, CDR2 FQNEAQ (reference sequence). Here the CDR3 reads CASSSMVAGGPLDTQYF. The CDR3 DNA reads TGTGCCAGCAGCTCCATGGTAGCGGGAGGGCCATTAGATACGCAGTATTTT.

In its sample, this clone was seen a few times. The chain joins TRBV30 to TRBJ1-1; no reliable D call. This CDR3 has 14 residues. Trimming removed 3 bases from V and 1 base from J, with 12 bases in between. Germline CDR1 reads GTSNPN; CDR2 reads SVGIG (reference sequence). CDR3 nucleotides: TGTGCCTGGAGATACGGTGGGTGGAACACTGAAGCTTTCTTT. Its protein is CAWRYGGWNTEAFF. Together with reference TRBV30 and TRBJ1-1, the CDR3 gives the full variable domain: SQTIHQWPATLVQPVGSPLSLECTVEGTSNPNLYWYRQAAGRGLQLLFYSVGIGQISSEVPQNLSASRPQDRQFILSSKKLLLSDSGFYLCAWRYGGWNTEAFFGQGTRLTVV.

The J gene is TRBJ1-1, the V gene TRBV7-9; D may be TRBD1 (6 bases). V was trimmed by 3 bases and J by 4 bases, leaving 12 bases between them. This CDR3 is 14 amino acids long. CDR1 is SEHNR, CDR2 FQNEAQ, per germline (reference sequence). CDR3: CASSLGATGTEAFF. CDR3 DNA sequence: TGTGCCAGCAGCTTGGGGGCGACGGGCACTGAAGCTTTCTTT. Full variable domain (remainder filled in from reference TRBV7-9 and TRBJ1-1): DTGVSQNPRHKITKRGQNVTFRCDPISEHNRLYWYRQTLGQGPEFLTYFQNEAQLEKSRLLSDRFSAERPKGSFSTLEIQRTEQGDSAMYLCASSLGATGTEAFFGQGTRLTVV.

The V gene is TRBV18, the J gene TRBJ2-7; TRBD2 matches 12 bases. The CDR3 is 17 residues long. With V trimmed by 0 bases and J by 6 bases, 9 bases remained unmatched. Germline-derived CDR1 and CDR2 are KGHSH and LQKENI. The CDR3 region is CASSPPVLAGGFPEQYF. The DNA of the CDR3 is TGTGCCAGCTCACCACCGGTACTAGCGGGAGGTTTCCCCGAGCAGTACTTC.

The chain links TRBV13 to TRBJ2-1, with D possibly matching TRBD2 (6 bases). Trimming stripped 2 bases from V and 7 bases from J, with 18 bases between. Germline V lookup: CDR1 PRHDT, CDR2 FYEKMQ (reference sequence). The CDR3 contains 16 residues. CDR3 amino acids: CASSLHGKTRGNEQFF. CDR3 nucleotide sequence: TGTGCCAGCAGCTTACATGGGAAGACCCGGGGGAATGAGCAGTTCTTC. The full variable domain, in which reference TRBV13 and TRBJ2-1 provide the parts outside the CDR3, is AAGVIQSPRHLIKEKRETATLKCYPIPRHDTVYWYQQGPGQDPQFLISFYEKMQSDKGSIPDRFSAQQFSDYHSELNMSSLELGDSALYFCASSLHGKTRGNEQFFGPGTRLTVL.

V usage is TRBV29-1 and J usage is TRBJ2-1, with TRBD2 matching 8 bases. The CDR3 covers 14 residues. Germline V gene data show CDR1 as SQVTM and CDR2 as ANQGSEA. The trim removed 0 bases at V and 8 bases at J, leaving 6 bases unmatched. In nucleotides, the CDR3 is TGCAGCGTTGAAGATCCAGCGGGAGACGATGAGCAGTTCTTC. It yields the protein CSVEDPAGDDEQFF.

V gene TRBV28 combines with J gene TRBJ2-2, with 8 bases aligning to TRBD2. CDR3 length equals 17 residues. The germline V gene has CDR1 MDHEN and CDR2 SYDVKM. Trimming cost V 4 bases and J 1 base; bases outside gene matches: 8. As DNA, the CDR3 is TGTGCCAGCAGTTCCATAGGACTAGCCCGGAACACCGGGGAGCTGTTTTTT. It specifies CASSSIGLARNTGELFF.

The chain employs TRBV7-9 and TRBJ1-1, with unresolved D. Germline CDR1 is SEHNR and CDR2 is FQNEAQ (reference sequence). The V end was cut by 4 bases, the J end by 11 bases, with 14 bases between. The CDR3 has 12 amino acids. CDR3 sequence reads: CASSYVGRDAFF. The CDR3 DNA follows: TGTGCCAGCAGCTACGTCGGAAGGGATGCTTTCTTT.

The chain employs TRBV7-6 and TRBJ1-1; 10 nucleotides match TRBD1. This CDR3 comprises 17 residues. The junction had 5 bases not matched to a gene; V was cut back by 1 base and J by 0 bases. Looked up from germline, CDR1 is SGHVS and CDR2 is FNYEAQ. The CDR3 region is CASSLDAGTGVNTEAFF. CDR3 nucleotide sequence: TGTGCCAGCAGCTTAGATGCGGGGACAGGGGTGAACACTGAAGCTTTCTTT.